The present TCR beta chain was sequenced within a study of blood T cell repertoires in COVID-19. Looking at the study overall: Acute and convalescent COVID-19 specimens originated in the United States, Italy and Spain. Sources were T cells, B-cell-depleted T cells, or PBMCs; the material itself was cDNA or gDNA.

This clone was observed a single time. Data came from immunoSEQ multiplex PCR; TCRdb stores just in-frame clones and leaves some out. Seen here are fewer than 300,000 clones, around 86% observed once, and the top ten hold around 10%. This CDR3 comprises 14 residues. Germline V gives CDR1 SNHLY, CDR2 FYNNEI. V shed 9 bases, J shed 0 bases, and the junction held 7 bases outside the gene matches. The sequence was obtained from a middle-aged man who had recovered from COVID-19. The rearrangement links TRBV2 to TRBJ1-1; 7 positions agree with TRBD1. The sample taken for sequencing was peripheral blood. CDR3 protein: CARLDRLMNTEAFF. In DNA, the CDR3 is TGTGCCAGGCTGGACAGGCTCATGAACACTGAAGCTTTCTTT.